The 23 T cell receptor beta chains below were found in one sample sequenced in a study of T cells in Graves' hyperthyroidism and ophthalmopathy. What was amplified from RNA transcripts were TCR beta CDR3 regions. The study used the HTBI primer set for a first-round RT-PCR of the TCR CDR3. TCRdb reanalysed the multiplex PCR reads using MiXCR and keeps one entry per CDR3 protein. The sample has approximately 600,000 distinct CDR3 sequences, around 21% seen once. Material for sequencing was blood. The receptor set was obtained from a man aged 25 to 40 with Graves' ophthalmopathy.

As for this clonotype: At one of its ends the junction is not consistent with the germline gene, which may arise from a read error. The chain combines TRBV5-1 with TRBJ1-6; D unresolved. Germline loops: CDR1 SGHRS, CDR2 YFSETQ. The CDR3 extends over 16 amino acids. CDR3 nucleotide sequence: TGTGCCAGCAGCCAAGATTCGGGCCAGCGGATTTCACCCCTCCACTTT. It is translated as CASSQDSGQRISPLHF.

This chain connects TRBV5-1 to TRBJ1-6; a weak D match, TRBD1 (6 bases). V lost 4 bases and J lost 7, with 12 bases in between. The CDR3 has 14 residues. CDR1 and CDR2 from the germline V gene are SGHRS and YFSETQ. In DNA, the CDR3 is TGCGCCAGCAGCGAGGACAGTTTGAATTCACCCCTCCACTTT. Its translation: CASSEDSLNSPLHF.

This clonotype was seen repeatedly, ten times or more. CDR3 coding DNA: TGTGCCAGCAGCTCTGGGACTAGCGGCCTCTACGAGCAGTACTTC. Translation: CASSSGTSGLYEQYF. This chain joins TRBV14 and TRBJ2-7; TRBD2 aligns across 11 bases. Germline V CDR1 and CDR2: SGHDN, FVKESK. The CDR3 extends over 15 amino acids. J gave up 3 bases and V 5 bases, and 6 bases lay outside the gene matches.

About this clonotype: This may stem from a read error, because a much larger clone lies one nucleotide away. The chain links TRBV6-2 or TRBV6-3 to TRBJ2-7, with 8 positions matching TRBD2. The CDR3 has 13 residues. Germline CDR1 and CDR2: MNHEY and SVGEGT. V dropped 8 bases and J dropped 0; count of bases not matched to a gene: 3. For the CDR3, the DNA is TGTGCCAGCGGACTAGCCCTCTCCTACGAGCAGTACTTC. Its translation: CASGLALSYEQYF.

This clonotype was found a few times. V and J are TRBV7-9 and TRBJ1-2; no reliable D call. From germline, CDR1 is SEHNR and CDR2 FQNEAQ (reference sequence). There are 13 residues in the CDR3. Trimming shortened V by 2 bases and J by 2 bases, and 6 bases separated the two germline ends. The chain's CDR3 is CASSLSQNYGYTF. The CDR3 DNA is TGTGCCAGCAGCTTATCGCAGAACTATGGCTACACCTTC.

The J gene is TRBJ2-1, the V gene TRBV27; D could derive from TRBD1 or TRBD2 (6 bases each). This CDR3 has 13 amino acids. The germline gives CDR1 MNHEY, CDR2 SMNVEV (reference sequence). Trimming shortened V by 6 bases and J by 3 bases, and 9 bases separated the two germline ends. The DNA for the CDR3 is TGTGCCAGCAGACAGGGAGGCTACAATGAGCAGTTCTTC. It translates to CASRQGGYNEQFF.

This clonotype has at least ten counts. V and J are TRBV11-2 and TRBJ2-1, with D perhaps matching TRBD1 or TRBD2 (6 bases each). Germline V gene data show CDR1 as SGHAT and CDR2 as FQNNGV. V shed 4 bases and J shed 7 bases, with 14 bases lying between them. The length of the CDR3 is 14 residues. The CDR3 loop reads CASSWSGGGNEQFF. In DNA form, the CDR3 reads TGTGCCAGCAGCTGGAGCGGAGGGGGGAATGAGCAGTTCTTC. Based on the CDR3 plus reference TRBV11-2 and TRBJ2-1, the full variable domain is EAGVAQSPRYKIIEKRQSVAFWCNPISGHATLYWYQQILGQGPKLLIQFQNNGVVDDSQLPKDRFSAERLKGVDSTLKIQPAKLEDSAVYLCASSWSGGGNEQFFGPGTRLTVL.

This clonotype was found a few times. The chain has TRBV13 and TRBJ2-7; possible D gene TRBD1, 5 bases. Trimming left V 2 bases short and J 0 bases short, with 14 bases between. Germline V gene lookup returns CDR1 PRHDT and CDR2 FYEKMQ (reference sequence). This CDR3 comprises 16 residues. CDR3 DNA sequence: TGTGCCAGCAGCTTAAAAAGACAGAGAAGCTCCTACGAGCAGTACTTC. Its protein is CASSLKRQRSSYEQYF.

This clonotype has a single count. This rearrangement joins TRBV24-1 to TRBJ2-2; D possibly matches TRBD1 or TRBD2 (6 bases each). This CDR3 contains 14 residues. CDR1 and CDR2 from the germline V gene are KGHDR and SFDVKD. Trimming removed 7 bases from V and 4 bases from J, with 12 bases in between. CDR3 loop: CATRGGAGTGELFF. The DNA for the CDR3 is TGTGCCACCAGGGGGGGCGCGGGCACCGGGGAGCTGTTTTTT.

At least ten counts were recorded for this clonotype. This rearrangement joins TRBV7-2 to TRBJ2-5; 11 bases are a match to TRBD1. CDR3 length equals 16 residues. Germline V gene lookup returns CDR1 SGHTA and CDR2 FQGNSA. The V gene end was trimmed by 5 bases and the J gene end by 4 bases; junction bases not matched to a gene: 9. The CDR3 DNA reads TGTGCCAGCAGCCCCATAGGACAGGGGGCGGGAGAGACCCAGTACTTC. Translation gives CASSPIGQGAGETQYF.

This clonotype occurred many times. The chain has TRBV18 and TRBJ1-5; 7 bases agree with TRBD1. Unmatched junction bases numbered 7, after V lost 4 bases and J lost 1 base. The length of the CDR3 is 16 residues. Germline V gene lookup returns CDR1 KGHSH and CDR2 LQKENI. The CDR3 protein is CASSLGTVQSNQPQHF. The DNA for the CDR3 is TGTGCCAGCTCACTAGGGACAGTTCAGAGCAATCAGCCCCAGCATTTT.

The sample holds a few counts of this clonotype. The chain carries TRBV24-1 and TRBJ2-1; 12 bases are a match to TRBD2. Germline V gene sequence: CDR1 KGHDR, CDR2 SFDVKD. The length of the CDR3 is 13 residues. The trim removed 4 bases at V and 12 bases at J, leaving 3 bases unmatched. The CDR3 reads CATSDLTSGRQFF. CDR3 DNA sequence: TGTGCCACCAGTGACTTGACTAGCGGGAGGCAGTTCTTC.

This clonotype has ten or more counts. The chain is built from TRBV6-2 or TRBV6-3 and TRBJ2-7, with 14 bases matching TRBD2. The CDR3 covers 13 residues. The germline V gene encodes CDR1 MNHEY and CDR2 SVGEGT. V lost 11 bases to trimming and J lost 5 bases; unmatched junction nucleotides: 5. The CDR3 sequence is CAGGTSGRDEQYF. The CDR3 DNA reads TGTGCCGGCGGGACTAGCGGGAGAGACGAGCAGTACTTC.

As concerns this clonotype: A much more abundant neighbour one base away suggests this may be a read error. This sequence joins TRBV2 and TRBJ2-2, with 14 bases that match TRBD2. The CDR3 length is 15 residues. Germline V gene data show CDR1 as SNHLY and CDR2 as FYNNEI. Written as DNA, the CDR3 is TGTGCCAACAGTGGGACTAGCGGGAGCACCGGGGAGCTGTTTTTT. It encodes CANSGTSGSTGELFF.

CDR3 sequence: CTPWTDRNSYEQYF. CDR3 in DNA: TGCACCCCCTGGACGGACAGGAACTCCTACGAGCAGTACTTC. The rearrangement joins TRBV29-1 to TRBJ2-7; 7 bases map to TRBD1. CDR3 length equals 14 residues. The V gene's germline CDR1 is SQVTM and CDR2 ANQGSEA.

This clonotype was seen a few times. At one of its ends the junction is not consistent with the germline gene, which may arise from a read error. This chain joins TRBV4-1 and TRBJ2-7; TRBD2 is a possible D gene (6 bases). The CDR3 spans 15 residues. Per germline, CDR1 MGHRA and CDR2 YSYEKL. The CDR3 DNA follows: TGTGCCAGCAGCCAAGATTGGACGGACTATTACGAGCAGTACTTC. As protein: CASSQDWTDYYEQYF.

This clonotype was picked up a small number of times. The chain joins TRBV29-1 to TRBJ2-3; D is possibly TRBD1 or TRBD2 (5 bases each). The V gene's germline CDR1 is SQVTM and CDR2 ANQGSEA. V was pared by 3 bases and J by 3 bases, with 22 bases between. This CDR3 comprises 17 residues. CDR3 protein: CSVDTAAGMLRTDTQYF. The CDR3 DNA is TGCAGCGTTGATACAGCGGCAGGGATGTTGAGGACAGATACGCAGTATTTT.

At least ten counts were recorded for this clonotype. The chain employs TRBV30 and TRBJ1-2; 10 nucleotides align to TRBD1. After removal of 2 bases from V and 2 bases from J, the junction contained 2 bases not matched to a gene. Looked up from germline, CDR1 is GTSNPN and CDR2 is SVGIG (reference sequence). CDR3 length: 14 residues. The DNA of the CDR3 is TGTGCCTGGAGTTTGGGACAGGGGAACTATGGCTACACCTTC. Protein product: CAWSLGQGNYGYTF.

Many counts were recorded for this clonotype. The chain couples TRBV11-2 to TRBJ2-7; D gene ambiguous. Trimming left V 3 bases short and J 7 bases short, with 13 bases between. The germline V gene has CDR1 SGHAT and CDR2 FQNNGV. CDR3 length: 13 residues. The CDR3 bases are TGTGCCAGCAGCTTGGAACAGAAGAAGGAGCAGTACTTC. The encoded protein is CASSLEQKKEQYF.

V is TRBV9 and J is TRBJ1-4, with TRBD1 identical over 7 bases. Germline-derived CDR1 and CDR2 are SGDLS and YYNGEE. V lost 4 bases and J lost 8; bases outside the gene matches: 8. The CDR3 length is 14 residues. CDR3: CASSWGQQGEKLFF. The CDR3 region has the DNA TGTGCCAGCAGCTGGGGACAGCAAGGGGAAAAACTGTTTTTT.

The V gene is TRBV4-2, the J gene TRBJ2-7; 9 nucleotides match TRBD1. This CDR3 contains 15 residues. CDR1 and CDR2 (germline): LGHNA, YNFKEQ. Trimming took 2 bases from V and 5 from J; bases not matched to a gene: 7. CDR3 sequence: CASSQNRGLVDEQYF. CDR3 bases: TGTGCCAGCAGCCAAAACAGGGGGCTCGTGGACGAGCAGTACTTC.

The chain is built from TRBV6-1 and TRBJ2-3; 9 bases are shared with TRBD2. V shed 4 bases and J 8 bases; nucleotides not matched to a gene: 7. From germline, CDR1 is MNHNS and CDR2 SASEGT. There are 14 residues in the CDR3. CDR3 protein: CASSAGLALSTQYF. The CDR3 DNA is TGTGCCAGCAGTGCCGGACTAGCGTTGTCTACGCAGTATTTT.

The chain is built from TRBV28 and TRBJ2-1; D call uncertain. The CDR3 has 14 amino acids. Trimming cost V 1 base and J 3 bases, with 7 bases left between them. Germline V gives CDR1 MDHEN, CDR2 SYDVKM. The CDR3: CASSLFRSYNEQFF. The CDR3 DNA follows: TGTGCCAGCAGTTTATTCCGCAGCTACAATGAGCAGTTCTTC.